This T cell receptor (beta chain) was profiled in a study of CD8+CD57+ T cells in acquired aplastic anemia. Overall study findings and caveats: Shared by patients and controls, almost 30 CD8+ CDR3s were abundant in patients.

Template material for TCR beta VDJ and CDR3 profiling consisted of genomic DNA. From the reads, TCRdb called clonotypes with MiXCR, one entry per CDR3 protein. The top ten hold approximately 78% of the sample, which has around 80,000 distinct CDR3 sequences, around 70% seen once. An expansion of CD8+CD57+ cells by flow cytometry had been shown in patients chosen for sequencing. Patient blood was sampled before any therapy had been received. The V gene's germline CDR1 is SEHNR and CDR2 FQNEAQ (reference sequence). The length of the CDR3 is 14 residues. The V gene end was trimmed by 5 bases and the J gene end by 7 bases; junction bases not matched to a gene: 8. On this clonotype: Antigen: not known.

This clonotype was sampled from a human donor with aplastic anemia. The chain combines TRBV7-9 with TRBJ1-5; 7 bases match TRBD1. The material sequenced was sorted CD4+, CD8+, or CD8+CD57+ T cells (not recorded which) from PBMCs. CDR3 sequence: CASSKQGFGQPQHF. CDR3 sequence (DNA): TGTGCCAGCAGCAAACAGGGGTTCGGGCAGCCCCAGCATTTT.